This T cell receptor beta chain is from a study of OX40 agonist ivuxolimab in advanced cancers. About the study: Patients received intravenous ivuxolimab every 2 weeks at 0.01 to 10 mg/kg. Study-level results: Within 6 weeks, CD4+ and CD8+ blood T cells expanded clonally at 0.1 to 3.0 mg/kg. Compared with CD4+, CD8+ T cells on average had more expanded clones.

With regard to this clone: Its antigen is undetermined.

The method was immunoSEQ multiplex PCR; TCRdb's version includes in-frame clones alone and lacks a portion of them. Altogether about 45,000 clones are present, about nine tenths being singletons, with the ten largest covering roughly 1.1%. With V trimmed by 4 bases and J by 6 bases, 4 bases remained unmatched. Germline V lookup: CDR1 SEHNR, CDR2 FQNEAQ (reference sequence). The CDR3 has 15 amino acids. This TCR derives from an adult with an advanced solid tumor such as melanoma, head and neck, liver or kidney cancer. The sequenced sample was CD4+ or CD8+ T cells sorted from blood, obtained in a trial of the OX40 agonist ivuxolimab. The V gene is TRBV7-9, the J gene TRBJ2-1; 12 nucleotides align to TRBD2. CDR3 residues: CASSSRLAGVNEQFF. CDR3 bases: TGTGCCAGCAGCTCTCGACTAGCGGGAGTCAATGAGCAGTTCTTC.